These 21 T cell receptor beta chains were sequenced from one sample in a study of radiotherapy plus CTLA-4 blockade in lung cancer. Method: immunoSEQ multiplex PCR; TCRdb's copy keeps in-frame clones and lacks some. The table shows fewer than 70,000 clones, with around 80% occurring only once. Sequenced here: peripheral blood, sampled from a patient treated with radiotherapy plus ipilimumab. These receptors were taken from a human donor with non-small cell lung cancer who had a complete response to radiotherapy plus ipilimumab.

This clone appeared a single time. The chain couples TRBV5-8 to TRBJ1-1; D perhaps matches TRBD1 (5 bases). Trimming took off 1 base at V and 0 bases at J, with 10 bases between the two ends. The germline gives CDR1 SGHTS, CDR2 YDEGEE. The CDR3 runs 15 residues. The CDR3 region has the DNA TGTGCCAGCAGCTTGAGGCGGGGCTTGAACACTGAAGCTTTCTTT. Translated: CASSLRRGLNTEAFF.

The chain employs TRBV5-1 and TRBJ2-7, with 11 positions matching TRBD2. V was clipped by 0 bases and J by 2 bases; unmatched bases: 10. The CDR3 length is 18 residues. Germline V gene lookup returns CDR1 SGHRS and CDR2 YFSETQ. Here the CDR3 DNA reads TGCGCCAGCAGCTTGGGATCGGGACTAGCGGCAAGAACCTACGAGCAGTACGTC. Translating gives CASSLGSGLAARTYEQYV.

This clone was seen a few times. V usage is TRBV2 and J usage is TRBJ2-3; TRBD2 aligns across 8 bases. The CDR3 spans 19 residues. V was pared by 0 bases and J by 1 base, with 12 bases of the junction left unmatched. The germline CDR1 and CDR2 sequences are SNHLY and FYNNEI. As DNA, the CDR3 is TGTGCCAGCAGTGAAGCGCGGGGGGCGGGGGTGACACGCACAGATACGCAGTATTTT. Translated, it gives CASSEARGAGVTRTDTQYF.

The chain carries TRBV6-5 and TRBJ2-3, with TRBD2 matching over 15 bases. The germline gives CDR1 MNHEY, CDR2 SVGAGI. V was pared by 4 bases and J by 4 bases, with 3 bases of the junction left unmatched. This CDR3 comprises 16 residues. CDR3 in DNA: TGTGCCAGCAGTTCCGGACTAGCGGGGGGGCCAGATACGCAGTATTTT. Its translation: CASSSGLAGGPDTQYF.

The chain carries TRBV7-2 and TRBJ2-6, with 7 bases identical to TRBD1. The V gene's germline CDR1 is SGHTA and CDR2 FQGNSA. The length of the CDR3 is 16 residues. The ends lost 6 bases at V and 0 bases at J; junction bases unmatched: 5. The CDR3 DNA is TGTGCCAGCAGATCGACAGGGACCTCTGGGGCCAACGTCCTGACTTTC. Protein: CASRSTGTSGANVLTF.

This chain uses TRBV30 with TRBJ1-5; D not certain. Germline CDR1 GTSNPN, CDR2 SVGIG (reference sequence). This CDR3 has 14 amino acids. The CDR3 here is CGLGEGNSNQPQHF. For the CDR3, the DNA is TGTGGCCTTGGGGAGGGAAATAGCAATCAGCCCCAGCATTTT.

The gene calls are TRBV11-3 and TRBJ1-2; D may be TRBD1 (5 bases). Germline V gene lookup returns CDR1 SGHNT and CDR2 YENEEA. V dropped 5 bases and J dropped 7 bases, with 11 bases sitting between them. The CDR3 consists of 12 residues. This CDR3 is CASSQGQGGYTF. The CDR3 DNA reads TGTGCCAGCAGCCAAGGACAAGGTGGCTACACCTTC.

This rearrangement joins TRBV19 to TRBJ2-6; D is perhaps TRBD2 (5 bases). CDR3 length equals 14 residues. The ends were cut back, 7 bases at V and 0 bases at J, with 7 bases in the middle. Germline CDR1 reads LNHDA; CDR2 reads SQIVND (reference sequence). CDR3 bases: TGTGCCAGTATGGAGGACTCTGGGGCCAACGTCCTGACTTTC. Protein sequence: CASMEDSGANVLTF.

Note on this clone: Compared with germline, one end of the junction differs, possibly owing to a read error. This rearrangement joins TRBV7-7 to TRBJ1-4; D remains unclear. CDR1 and CDR2 from the germline V gene are SSHAT and FNYEAQ (reference sequence). The CDR3 is made up of 14 amino acids. CDR3 in DNA: TGTGCTAGCAGCTCCGGACCGGAGAATGAAAAACTGTTTTTT. Its protein is CASSSGPENEKLFF.

The chain combines TRBV25-1 with TRBJ2-1; the match to TRBD2 covers 10 bases. The V segment lost 4 bases and the J segment 10 bases; nucleotides outside the gene matches: 16. Germline lookup yields CDR1 MGHDK and CDR2 SYGVNS. CDR3 length: 17 amino acids. CDR3 in DNA: TGTGCCAGCAGTGTTCGAGTACTAGCGGGGTCTGTTGGAGAGCAGTTCTTC. It is translated as CASSVRVLAGSVGEQFF.

V gene TRBV10-2 combines with J gene TRBJ2-7, with TRBD1 identical over 8 bases. The germline V gene encodes CDR1 WSHSY and CDR2 SAAADI. This CDR3 comprises 16 residues. V was pared by 4 bases and J by 0 bases, with 8 bases of the junction left unmatched. The CDR3 nucleotides read TGCGCCAGCAGTGCCGGGACAGGTTCGAGCTCCTACGAGCAGTACTTC. Protein: CASSAGTGSSSYEQYF.

The rearrangement uses TRBV19 and TRBJ2-3, with no clear D. The CDR3 consists of 13 residues. V was shortened by 10 bases and J by 2 bases, with 13 bases between the two germline ends. CDR1 and CDR2 (germline): LNHDA, SQIVND (reference sequence). In DNA, the CDR3 is TGTGCCATCATCGGCCTAGACACAGATACGCAGTATTTT. It translates to CAIIGLDTDTQYF.

This rearrangement joins TRBV6-5 to TRBJ1-3; a possible D gene is TRBD1 (5 bases). From germline, CDR1 is MNHEY and CDR2 SVGAGI. This CDR3 has 16 residues. V lost 2 bases and J 1 base, leaving 12 bases between the germline ends. The CDR3 DNA is TGTGCCAGCAGTTACCGTTGGGGGACGTCTGGAAACACCATATATTTT. Translating gives CASSYRWGTSGNTIYF.

DNA of the CDR3: TGCGCCAGCAGCCCCACGACAGGGGGGAGAGGTAACACTGAAGCTTTCTTT. Amino acid sequence: CASSPTTGGRGNTEAFF. The genes are TRBV5-1 and TRBJ1-1; 9 bases align to TRBD1. The CDR3 consists of 17 residues. After removal of 4 bases from V and 2 bases from J, the junction contained 12 bases not matched to a gene. Germline V lookup: CDR1 SGHRS, CDR2 YFSETQ.

In its sample, this clone was seen a few times. The V gene is TRBV19, the J gene TRBJ2-3, with TRBD1 matching 8 bases. Germline CDR1 and CDR2: LNHDA and SQIVND (reference sequence). The J segment lost 4 bases and the V segment lost 7 bases, leaving 7 bases of the junction unmatched. The CDR3 is made up of 14 amino acids. The CDR3 DNA sequence: TGTGCCAGTACCCCAGCCAGGGGGCCAGATACGCAGTATTTT. Protein sequence: CASTPARGPDTQYF.

This clone was seen a few times. This rearrangement joins TRBV6-5 to TRBJ2-7, with D perhaps TRBD1 (5 bases). V lost 5 bases and J lost 4, with 12 bases in between. The CDR3 extends over 13 amino acids. CDR1 is MNHEY and CDR2 is SVGAGI in the germline V gene. The CDR3 protein is CASSPGDSYEQYV. CDR3 in DNA: TGTGCCAGCAGTCCAGGAGACAGTTACGAGCAGTACGTC.

V gene TRBV25-1 combines with J gene TRBJ2-6, with D perhaps TRBD2 (6 bases). Germline V CDR1 and CDR2: MGHDK, SYGVNS. There are 15 residues in the CDR3. The V and J ends lost 2 bases and 1 base respectively, with 6 bases between them. As DNA, the CDR3 is TGTGCCAGCAGTGAACGGGAGTCTGGGGCCAACGTCCTGACTTTC. This codes for CASSERESGANVLTF.

The chain links TRBV5-1 to TRBJ2-1; 9 bases map to TRBD1. Germline V gene data show CDR1 as SGHRS and CDR2 as YFSETQ. CDR3 length equals 15 residues. V trimming: 1 base; J trimming: 4 bases; junction bases outside the gene matches: 3. CDR3 sequence reads: CASSLTTGGYNEQFF. The CDR3 bases are TGCGCCAGCAGCTTGACGACAGGGGGTTACAATGAGCAGTTCTTC.

This clone has a handful of counts. V usage is TRBV18 and J usage is TRBJ1-3; D possibly corresponds to TRBD1 (6 bases). The CDR3 loop spans 14 amino acids. The V gene's germline CDR1 is KGHSH and CDR2 LQKENI. The V end was cut by 3 bases, the J end by 4 bases, with 10 bases between. Written as DNA, the CDR3 is TGTGCCAGCTCACCCGGGGACACCGGAAACACCATATATTTT. Translated, it gives CASSPGDTGNTIYF.

This clone was detected a few times. The chain carries TRBV25-1 and TRBJ2-1, with 13 bases aligning to TRBD2. The CDR3 covers 15 residues. V shed 6 bases and J 5 bases; nucleotides not matched to a gene: 4. Germline V CDR1 and CDR2: MGHDK, SYGVNS. As DNA, the CDR3 is TGTGCCAGCAGCTCAGGACTAGCGGGAGACAATGAGCAGTTCTTC. Its protein is CASSSGLAGDNEQFF. The full variable domain, with the rest looked up from reference TRBV25-1 and TRBJ2-1, is EADIYQTPRYLVIGTGKKITLECSQTMGHDKMYWYQQDPGMELHLIHYSYGVNSTEKGDLSSESTVSRIRTEHFPLTLESARPSHTSQYLCASSSGLAGDNEQFFGPGTRLTVL.

This sequence joins TRBV5-1 and TRBJ2-3; D call uncertain. With 2 bases removed from V and 4 bases from J, the gap between germline ends came to 5 bases. This CDR3 is 12 amino acids long. Per the germline V gene, CDR1 is SGHRS and CDR2 is YFSETQ. The CDR3 sequence is CASSFSADTQYF. Here the CDR3 DNA reads TGCGCCAGCAGCTTCTCCGCAGATACGCAGTATTTT.